This entry lists 13 T cell receptor beta chains sequenced from one sample in a study of blood T cells in healthy people across ages. It was with a sample-barcoded 5' primer and a J-beta primer mix that a second PCR of roughly 7 to 12 cycles was run. TCRdb re-called the 5' RACE reads with MiXCR, one entry per CDR3 protein. The sample records around 650,000 distinct CDR3 sequences, 32% being singletons. The sample taken for sequencing was blood. The receptors originated from a woman older than 75 in good health.

In this sample, this clonotype turned up a few times. V usage is TRBV20-1 and J usage is TRBJ2-7, with D uncertain. The CDR3 loop spans 13 amino acids. Between the trimmed V and J ends, which lost 1 base and 5 bases, there was a span of 12 bases. Per the germline V gene, CDR1 is DFQATT and CDR2 is SNEGSKA (reference sequence). The CDR3 coding sequence is TGCAGTGCTAGAGGCCAATCCGCTAACGAGCAGTACTTC. Its translation: CSARGQSANEQYF.

Note on this clonotype: The junction does not match germline at one end; this may be a read error. The chain combines TRBV28 with TRBJ1-1, with D hard to call. This CDR3 region has 9 residues. The germline CDR1 and CDR2 sequences are MDHEN and SYDVKM. The CDR3, as DNA: TGTACCAGCAGTATTGAAGCTTTCTTT. It encodes CTSSIEAFF.

This clonotype was detected ten times or more. In DNA, the CDR3 is TGTGCCAGCAGCCCTAGCTCAGGGATTAGGAATCAGCCCCAGCATTTT. Translated: CASSPSSGIRNQPQHF. The chain joins TRBV7-2 to TRBJ1-5, with a tentative D call TRBD1 (5 bases). This CDR3 has 16 amino acids. V was trimmed by 5 bases and J by 4 bases, leaving 18 bases between them. CDR1 and CDR2 (germline): SGHTA, FQGNSA.

The J gene is TRBJ2-2, the V gene TRBV4-3, with D perhaps matching TRBD1 (6 bases). CDR1 and CDR2 (germline): LGHNA, YSLEER. V lost 0 bases to trimming and J lost 6 bases, with 14 bases between them. This CDR3 is built from 16 residues. DNA for the CDR3: TGCGCCAGCAGCCAAGAAACCCTCAGGGGCGCCGGGGAGCTGTTTTTT. This codes for CASSQETLRGAGELFF.

The table lists this clonotype with a few counts. The rearrangement joins TRBV7-3 to TRBJ2-2; the D gene is possibly TRBD2 (6 bases). CDR3 length equals 17 residues. The V gene's germline CDR1 is SGHTA and CDR2 FQGTGA. The V end was cut by 1 base, the J end by 1 base, with 13 bases between. The CDR3, as DNA: TGTGCCAGCAGCTTAAATTCGGGGGAGGAGAACACCGGGGAGCTGTTTTTT. It specifies CASSLNSGEENTGELFF. Together with reference TRBV7-3 and TRBJ2-2, the CDR3 gives the full variable domain: GAGVSQTPSNKVTEKGKYVELRCDPISGHTALYWYRQSLGQGPEFLIYFQGTGAADDSGLPNDRFFAVRPEGSVSTLKIQRTERGDSAVYLCASSLNSGEENTGELFFGEGSRLTVL.

To note about this clonotype: A clone one base away is much larger, so this may be a read error. This chain joins TRBV20-1 and TRBJ2-5; tentative D call: TRBD2 (6 bases). The CDR3 contains 12 residues. Germline V gives CDR1 DFQATT, CDR2 SNEGSKA (reference sequence). CDR3 nucleotides: TGCAGGGCTAGACGGGGGCAAGAGACCCAGTACTTC. Protein product: CRARRGQETQYF.

This clonotype occurred many times. This chain joins TRBV20-1 and TRBJ1-2, with D possibly matching TRBD1 (5 bases). Germline lookup yields CDR1 DFQATT and CDR2 SNEGSKA (reference sequence). CDR3 length: 13 amino acids. The CDR3 region is CSGYEGANYGYTF. The CDR3 nucleotides read TGCAGCGGCTATGAAGGGGCCAACTATGGCTACACCTTC.

This clonotype was seen repeatedly, ten times or more. The chain combines TRBV7-2 with TRBJ1-1; 8 bases map to TRBD1. Germline V gene sequence: CDR1 SGHTA, CDR2 FQGNSA. This CDR3 comprises 14 residues. With V trimmed by 5 bases and J by 2 bases, 4 bases remained unmatched. The CDR3: CASSVDRGNTEAFF. The CDR3 DNA sequence: TGTGCCAGCAGCGTAGACAGGGGAAACACTGAAGCTTTCTTT.

There are many counts of this clonotype. V gene TRBV5-1 combines with J gene TRBJ2-1; D call uncertain. Germline values: CDR1 SGHRS, CDR2 YFSETQ. This CDR3 contains 12 residues. V gave up 6 bases and J gave up 10 bases, with 14 bases separating them. Here the CDR3 DNA reads TGCGCCAGCATGTCAGGTAGCTGGGAGCAGTTCTTC. Translating it yields CASMSGSWEQFF.

A remark on this clonotype: Germline and junction disagree at one end, which may indicate a read error. The chain combines TRBV28 with TRBJ1-2; tentatively, D is TRBD1 (5 bases). The germline V gene has CDR1 MDHEN and CDR2 SYDVKM. This CDR3 is built from 13 residues. Written as DNA, the CDR3 is TGTGCCAGCACAACCTCCGGGACGTTTGGCAACACCTTC. As protein: CASTTSGTFGNTF.

The gene calls are TRBV9 and TRBJ1-1, with D possibly being TRBD1 (5 bases). Germline V lookup: CDR1 SGDLS, CDR2 YYNGEE. The CDR3 is 13 residues long. Trimming stripped 0 bases from V and 5 bases from J, with 8 bases between. The CDR3 here is CASSVGPGTEAFF. CDR3 nucleotides: TGTGCCAGCAGCGTAGGGCCAGGGACTGAAGCTTTCTTT.

J is TRBJ2-3 and V is TRBV2; D is ambiguous. Germline V gene data show CDR1 as SNHLY and CDR2 as FYNNEI. The V end lost 7 bases, the J end lost 0 bases, and 20 bases lay between the germline ends. The CDR3 totals 17 residues. CDR3 in amino acids: CASKQTRADTSTDTQYF. DNA for the CDR3: TGTGCCAGCAAACAGACCCGAGCAGACACTAGCACAGATACGCAGTATTTT. Full variable domain (rest looked up from reference TRBV2 and TRBJ2-3): EPEVTQTPSHQVTQMGQEVILRCVPISNHLYFYWYRQILGQKVEFLVSFYNNEISEKSEIFDDQFSVERPDGSNFTLKIRSTKLEDSAMYFCASKQTRADTSTDTQYFGPGTRLTVL.

The rearrangement uses TRBV2 and TRBJ1-2, with D possibly TRBD1 on 5 matching bases. Between the trimmed V and J ends, which lost 6 bases and 0 bases, there was a span of 14 bases. The CDR3 spans 15 residues. Looked up from germline, CDR1 is SNHLY and CDR2 is FYNNEI. The CDR3 DNA sequence: TGTGCCAGCAGCCCGGACAAGAGAACTAACTATGGCTACACCTTC. Translating it yields CASSPDKRTNYGYTF. Full variable domain (rest looked up from reference TRBV2 and TRBJ1-2): EPEVTQTPSHQVTQMGQEVILRCVPISNHLYFYWYRQILGQKVEFLVSFYNNEISEKSEIFDDQFSVERPDGSNFTLKIRSTKLEDSAMYFCASSPDKRTNYGYTFGSGTRLTVV.